This T cell receptor beta chain was retrieved from a study of T cells expressing NK-cell markers. Reprocessing the 5' RACE reads, TCRdb reports a single entry for every CDR3 protein and omits DNA. The sample has 350,000 to 400,000 distinct CDR3 sequences; the top ten hold over 8.5%. Sequenced input: blood T cells: a sorted CD56 or NKG2C T cell subset, CD4+ or CD8+ T cells, or bulk PBMC T cells (not recorded which). This sequence was found in a woman aged 50 to 60 in good health.

This CDR3 is CASSVLAGGPNNEQFF. V usage is TRBV2 and J usage is TRBJ2-1. The V gene's germline CDR1 is SNHLY and CDR2 FYNNEI. The CDR3 has 16 amino acids.